One and the same sample provided the 2 T cell receptor beta chains below, sequenced in a study of cytomegalovirus exposure and HLA in healthy donors (dated by TCRdb to the late 2010s). Receptor libraries were prepared by the immunoSEQ multiplex PCR assay. For the multiplex PCR, a mixture combining 60 forward primers for TCR Vbeta segments and 13 reverse primers for TCR Jbeta segments was used. TCRdb holds this immuneACCESS table with in-frame rearrangements only. Some clones are missing; in checked studies, unresolved V genes explain under half, and the rest has no known cause. The sample has about 180,000 clones on record, about 69% of them singletons. About 2.7% of the sample comes from the top ten. Sequenced sample: PBMCs. The receptors derive from a male donor in good health and CMV-seronegative.

The gene calls are TRBV6-1 and TRBJ2-1; 10 bases are a match to TRBD1. The CDR3 loop spans 14 amino acids. Germline V gene sequence: CDR1 MNHNS, CDR2 SASEGT. V dropped 10 bases and J dropped 7; count of bases not matched to a gene: 10. The CDR3 reads CATAWTGGTNEQFF. The CDR3 bases are TGTGCCACCGCCTGGACAGGGGGTACGAATGAGCAGTTCTTC.

V and J are TRBV19 and TRBJ1-6; 8 bases fit TRBD1. Per the germline V gene, CDR1 is LNHDA and CDR2 is SQIVND (reference sequence). The CDR3 runs to 15 residues. V shed 4 bases, J shed 10 bases, and the junction held 9 bases outside the gene matches. The CDR3 region has the DNA TGTGCCAGTAGTAGCCCCGCGGACAGGGAATCACCCCTCCACTTT. It specifies CASSSPADRESPLHF.